Below, 24 T cell receptor beta chains from the same sample are listed, as sequenced in a study of blood T cells in healthy people across ages. Combining a sample-barcoded 5' primer with a J-beta primer mix, a second PCR ran for about 6 to 11 cycles. TCRdb reanalysed the 5' RACE reads using MiXCR and keeps one entry per CDR3 protein. The data contain 750,000 or so distinct CDR3 sequences, approximately 25% of them seen just once; the ten biggest clones take up 9.4%. The sample also formed part of further work on T cells of mothers and their children.

Sequencing was performed on blood. These receptors came from a boy aged 5-17 years in good health.

V and J are TRBV12-3 or TRBV12-4 and TRBJ2-6; TRBD1 might be the D (5 bases). V was pared by 6 bases and J by 0 bases, with 18 bases between. The CDR3 length is 18 residues. In DNA form, the CDR3 reads TGTGCCAGCAGGCATACAGGTGGCCTGTCCTCTGGGGCCAACGTCCTGACTTTC. This sequence encodes CASRHTGGLSSGANVLTF.

This sequence joins TRBV24-1 and TRBJ2-2; 8 bases are a match to TRBD2. The CDR3 runs to 16 residues. Germline V gene sequence: CDR1 KGHDR, CDR2 SFDVKD. After removal of 10 bases from V and 4 bases from J, the junction contained 13 bases not matched to a gene. CDR3 loop: CATRPSLAGRTGELFF. The CDR3 DNA is TGTGCCACGCGGCCTTCCTTAGCGGGGCGCACCGGGGAGCTGTTTTTT.

This clonotype was detected only a few times. This chain joins TRBV5-1 and TRBJ1-4; a possible D gene is TRBD1 (6 bases). The CDR3 sequence is 14 residues long. The germline V gene encodes CDR1 SGHRS and CDR2 YFSETQ. V lost 7 bases and J lost 4, with 14 bases in between. This CDR3 reads CASAGGASNEKLFF. CDR3 DNA: TGCGCCAGCGCCGGGGGGGCGAGTAATGAAAAACTGTTTTTT.

This sequence joins TRBV20-1 and TRBJ2-3, with a possible D match to TRBD1 (5 bases). CDR3 length: 15 residues. Trimming pared 0 bases from V and 1 base from J, leaving 11 bases between. Germline V gene lookup returns CDR1 DFQATT and CDR2 SNEGSKA (reference sequence). The CDR3 loop reads CSARDAGLGTDTQYF. DNA of the CDR3: TGCAGTGCTAGAGATGCAGGGTTGGGCACAGATACGCAGTATTTT.

This clonotype was seen a few times. The V call is TRBV28, the J call TRBJ1-2; unclear D gene. Germline V CDR1 and CDR2: MDHEN, SYDVKM. Trimming cost V 5 bases and J 6 bases, with 10 bases left between them. This CDR3 contains 12 residues. The CDR3 coding sequence is TGTGCCAGCAGTCCCCTTAAGAATGGCTACACCTTC. The encoded protein is CASSPLKNGYTF.

V is TRBV29-1 and J is TRBJ2-3; TRBD1 matches 8 bases. The junction had 3 bases not matched to a gene; V was cut back by 3 bases and J by 1 base. The V gene's germline CDR1 is SQVTM and CDR2 ANQGSEA. The CDR3 is 14 amino acids. CDR3 residues: CSVEQGQGTDTQYF. The DNA of the CDR3 is TGCAGCGTTGAGCAGGGACAGGGCACAGATACGCAGTATTTT.

V gene TRBV11-2 combines with J gene TRBJ2-3; D call uncertain. Germline loops: CDR1 SGHAT, CDR2 FQNNGV. This CDR3 spans 16 amino acids. Between the trimmed V and J ends, which lost 8 bases and 3 bases, there was a span of 21 bases. CDR3: CASSSSATLRTDTQYF. As DNA, the CDR3 is TGTGCCAGCTCCTCCTCAGCGACCTTGAGGACAGATACGCAGTATTTT.

This clonotype has more than one count but fewer than ten. The genes are TRBV18 and TRBJ1-4, with D uncertain. Deletions cut 7 bases from V and 2 bases from J, with 14 bases between. Germline CDR1 KGHSH, CDR2 LQKENI. CDR3 length: 15 residues. The DNA for the CDR3 is TGTGCCAGCTTTCCTACCTTGGGGACTAATGAAAAACTGTTTTTT. Its protein is CASFPTLGTNEKLFF.

The chain couples TRBV7-2 to TRBJ2-3; no firm D call. The V and J ends lost 4 bases and 4 bases respectively, with 18 bases between them. This CDR3 comprises 16 residues. The germline V gene has CDR1 SGHTA and CDR2 FQGNSA. Here the CDR3 reads CASSSTSPSKADTQYF. As DNA, the CDR3 is TGTGCCAGCAGCTCAACGTCTCCCAGCAAAGCAGATACGCAGTATTTT.

J is TRBJ2-5 and V is TRBV7-2; D might be TRBD1 (6 bases). CDR1 and CDR2 (germline): SGHTA, FQGNSA. The V end was cut by 1 base, the J end by 1 base, with 7 bases between. CDR3 length equals 14 residues. CDR3 DNA: TGTGCCAGCAGCTTAGAGGACAGCCAAGAGACCCAGTACTTC. This sequence encodes CASSLEDSQETQYF.

This clonotype was detected only a few times. V and J are TRBV6-2 or TRBV6-3 and TRBJ2-7; 10 nucleotides agree with TRBD1. The junction had 11 bases not matched to a gene; V was cut back by 5 bases and J by 4 bases. This CDR3 spans 16 amino acids. Looked up from germline, CDR1 is MNHEY and CDR2 is SVGEGT. This chain's CDR3 is CASSGRDRGSLYEQYF. Here the CDR3 DNA reads TGTGCCAGCAGTGGCCGGGACAGGGGATCCCTTTACGAGCAGTACTTC.

The V call is TRBV7-2, the J call TRBJ2-5; D remains unclear. Germline values: CDR1 SGHTA, CDR2 FQGNSA. There are 13 residues in the CDR3. V gave up 3 bases and J gave up 3 bases, with 8 bases separating them. Here the CDR3 reads CASSFYQEETQYF. The CDR3, as DNA: TGTGCCAGCAGCTTCTACCAGGAAGAGACCCAGTACTTC.

This clonotype has just a few counts. The chain couples TRBV29-1 to TRBJ2-5; 7 nucleotides agree with TRBD2. CDR1 SQVTM and CDR2 ANQGSEA come from the germline V gene. The CDR3 runs to 14 residues. V lost 3 bases and J lost 5; bases outside the gene matches: 9. The CDR3 DNA is TGCAGCGTTGAGGGAGGGGCAATCGGGGAGACCCAGTACTTC. Translated, it gives CSVEGGAIGETQYF.

In regard to this clonotype: The germline gene is not matched at one end of the junction; a read error may be the cause. J is TRBJ1-1 and V is TRBV4-2; 8 bases align to TRBD1. The CDR3 is made up of 14 amino acids. Per germline, CDR1 LGHNA and CDR2 YNFKEQ. CDR3 sequence reads: CASLNAGGGTGAFF. CDR3 nucleotides: TGTGCCAGTTTGAACGCAGGGGGCGGCACTGGAGCTTTCTTT.

This chain connects TRBV5-1 to TRBJ2-5, with a possible D match to TRBD2 (6 bases). The CDR3 is made up of 14 amino acids. Germline loops: CDR1 SGHRS, CDR2 YFSETQ. V gave up 1 base and J gave up 5 bases, with 12 bases separating them. The CDR3 is CASSLNNGGETQYF. CDR3 nucleotide sequence: TGCGCCAGCAGCTTGAATAACGGAGGGGAGACCCAGTACTTC.

This clonotype was counted between two and nine times. The gene calls are TRBV6-6 and TRBJ2-2, with a tentative D call TRBD1 (6 bases). The germline V and J ends were trimmed by 0 bases and 5 bases, with 13 bases remaining between them. Germline CDR1 reads MNHNY; CDR2 reads SVGAGI (reference sequence). This CDR3 is 16 amino acids long. The DNA for the CDR3 is TGTGCCAGCAGTTACTCCCCAGGGGTGGGGACCGGGGAGCTGTTTTTT. Its protein is CASSYSPGVGTGELFF.

In its sample, this clonotype was seen a few times. The CDR3 bases are TGTGCCAGCAGCAGGACTCTCGGGGAGACCCAGTACTTC. Residues: CASSRTLGETQYF. J is TRBJ2-5 and V is TRBV21-1; the tabulated D call, TRBD2, remains unverified against the DNA. TRBV21-1 is a documented pseudogene. The length of the CDR3 is 13 residues.

CDR3 nucleotide sequence: TGTGCCAGCACCCCGGGACAGAAGCCGACGAACACCGGGGAGCTGTTTTTT. The encoded protein is CASTPGQKPTNTGELFF. The chain is built from TRBV12-3 or TRBV12-4 and TRBJ2-2, with 7 bases identical to TRBD1. V was clipped by 7 bases and J by 0 bases; unmatched bases: 11. The CDR3 has 17 residues.

In its sample, this clonotype was seen a few times. The chain is built from TRBV13 and TRBJ2-2; 13 bases agree with TRBD2. CDR3 size: 17 residues. The trim removed 5 bases at V and 7 bases at J, leaving 10 bases unmatched. Per germline, CDR1 PRHDT and CDR2 FYEKMQ (reference sequence). The CDR3 region is CASSPGLAGVGNGELFF. The CDR3 DNA is TGTGCCAGCAGCCCAGGACTAGCGGGAGTTGGTAACGGGGAGCTGTTTTTT.

The CDR3 loop reads CASSFSASGGSSSYNEQFF. The CDR3 DNA reads TGTGCCAGCAGCTTCTCGGCTAGCGGGGGGTCGAGCTCCTACAATGAGCAGTTCTTC. This chain links TRBV7-9 with TRBJ2-1; TRBD2 agrees at 11 bases. Germline V CDR1 and CDR2: SEHNR, FQNEAQ (reference sequence). The CDR3 runs 19 residues. V was clipped by 3 bases and J by 0 bases; unmatched bases: 10.

Here the CDR3 reads CATSEGRTPSTDTQYF. The CDR3 bases are TGTGCCACCAGTGAGGGCCGGACTCCTTCGACAGATACGCAGTATTTT. The chain carries TRBV24-1 and TRBJ2-3; D perhaps matches TRBD2 (5 bases). V lost 4 bases and J lost 3, with 16 bases in between. Germline V gene sequence: CDR1 KGHDR, CDR2 SFDVKD. The CDR3 length is 16 residues.

With regard to this clonotype: The junction departs from the called germline gene at one end, perhaps through a read error. J is TRBJ2-2 and V is TRBV9; D perhaps matches TRBD1 (6 bases). CDR3 length: 15 amino acids. Germline V gene lookup returns CDR1 SGDLS and CDR2 YYNGEE. This CDR3 reads CASSPPQGNTWELFF. The CDR3 bases are TGTGCCAGCAGCCCACCCCAGGGGAACACCTGGGAGCTGTTTTTT. The full variable domain, completed using reference TRBV9 and TRBJ2-2, is DSGVTQTPKHLITATGQRVTLRCSPRSGDLSVYWYQQSLDQGLQFLIQYYNGEERAKGNILERFSAQQFPDLHSELNLSSLELGDSALYFCASSPPQGNTWELFFGEGSRLTVL.

DNA of the CDR3: TGTGCCATCAGTGAGTCGGGCTCTGAGGGGACCCAGTACTTC. Translated, it gives CAISESGSEGTQYF. The chain employs TRBV10-3 and TRBJ2-5, with D maybe TRBD2 (5 bases). Per germline, CDR1 ENHRY and CDR2 SYGVKD. Trimming took 0 bases from V and 7 from J, leaving 12 bases between them. CDR3 length: 14 amino acids.

The chain couples TRBV6-5 to TRBJ1-1; D is uncertain. The germline V and J ends were trimmed by 2 bases and 3 bases, with 7 bases remaining between them. Germline V gene lookup returns CDR1 MNHEY and CDR2 SVGAGI. This CDR3 is built from 13 residues. DNA of the CDR3: TGTGCCAGCAGTTACGCTCCGTACACTGAAGCTTTCTTT. Its translation is CASSYAPYTEAFF.